This TCR beta chain was identified during a study of blood T cell repertoires in COVID-19. Study-wide context: There were acute and convalescent COVID-19 samples, and they came from the United States, Italy and Spain. PBMCs, B-cell-depleted T cells, or T cells were the source of the cDNA or gDNA that made up the material.

Germline-derived CDR1 and CDR2 are MNHEY and SVGAGI. The CDR3 runs 12 residues. The V end was cut by 4 bases, the J end by 0 bases, with 3 bases between. Produced via immunoSEQ multiplex PCR; TCRdb's table is partial and in-frame only. The sample holds 200,000 to 300,000 clones, 70% to 85% seen once. The specimen sequenced was peripheral blood. The TCR comes from a middle-aged man who had recovered from COVID-19. This chain joins TRBV6-5 and TRBJ1-1; D is uncertain. The CDR3 region is CASSSMNTEAFF. Written as DNA, the CDR3 is TGTGCCAGCAGTTCAATGAACACTGAAGCTTTCTTT.